The 23 T cell receptor beta chains below all came from one sample that was sequenced in a study of T cell responses to AZD1222 COVID-19 vaccine. Repertoires were generated with immunoSEQ multiplex PCR, while TCRdb's copy carries only in-frame clones and drops some. The sample yields 250,000 to 300,000 clones, around 92% seen once. The material sequenced was peripheral blood, taken 28 days after the second AZD1222 dose. Every receptor here comes from an adult who received the AZD1222 COVID-19 vaccine.

The rearrangement joins TRBV28 to TRBJ1-4; the D is unclear. In germline, CDR1 is MDHEN, CDR2 SYDVKM. The CDR3 runs to 14 residues. V lost 2 bases, J lost 11 bases, and 15 bases lay in between. CDR3 sequence: CASSLDGTTVKLFF. The CDR3 DNA follows: TGTGCCAGCAGTTTAGACGGCACGACCGTGAAACTGTTTTTT.

Only one count was recorded for this clone. The chain uses TRBV28 and TRBJ1-2; 7 bases fit TRBD1. This CDR3 is 15 amino acids long. CDR1 MDHEN and CDR2 SYDVKM come from the germline V gene. V was clipped by 3 bases and J by 3 bases; unmatched bases: 7. CDR3 region: CASSFKDRRHYGYTF. CDR3 nucleotides: TGTGCCAGCAGTTTCAAGGACAGGCGCCACTATGGCTACACCTTC.

This clone occurred once. The gene calls are TRBV3-1 (or the pseudogene TRBV3-2) and TRBJ1-4, with D unclear. V lost 2 bases and J lost 3, with 1 base in between. The V gene's germline CDR1 is LGHDT and CDR2 YNNKEL (reference sequence). The CDR3 loop spans 12 amino acids. This CDR3 is CASSQPNEKLFF. CDR3 sequence (DNA): TGTGCCAGCAGCCAACCTAATGAAAAACTGTTTTTT.

The J gene is TRBJ1-1, the V gene TRBV5-1; D may be TRBD1 (5 bases). Germline assignment: CDR1 SGHRS and CDR2 YFSETQ. The CDR3 loop spans 14 amino acids. The ends were cut back, 3 bases at V and 7 bases at J, with 16 bases in the middle. The CDR3 reads CASSSGQGGDEAFF. CDR3 nucleotides: TGCGCCAGCAGCTCCGGGCAGGGTGGCGATGAAGCTTTCTTT.

The V and J genes are TRBV28 and TRBJ1-2; D is perhaps TRBD1 (6 bases). Germline V gene lookup returns CDR1 MDHEN and CDR2 SYDVKM. The ends were cut back, 6 bases at V and 4 bases at J, with 12 bases in the middle. The CDR3 is made up of 13 amino acids. CDR3 coding DNA: TGTGCCAGCAGGCGCGGGGGGCTCTATGGCTACACCTTC. Its translation is CASRRGGLYGYTF.

The chain is built from TRBV3-1 (or the pseudogene TRBV3-2) and TRBJ2-7, with no clear D. The V and J ends lost 4 bases and 5 bases respectively, with 12 bases between them. CDR1 is LGHDT, CDR2 YNNKEL, per germline (reference sequence). CDR3 size: 13 residues. The CDR3 coding sequence is TGTGCCAGCAGCCGCCTATGGGTCCACGAGCAGTACTTC. Its translation is CASSRLWVHEQYF.

The chain carries TRBV3-1 (or the pseudogene TRBV3-2) and TRBJ1-1; D possibly corresponds to TRBD1 (5 bases). The CDR3 is 13 amino acids. V gave up 10 bases and J gave up 2 bases, with 14 bases separating them. The V gene's germline CDR1 is LGHDT and CDR2 YNNKEL (reference sequence). The CDR3 region has the DNA TGTGCCACCGGGGGGTTTCGAAACACTGAAGCTTTCTTT. Translating gives CATGGFRNTEAFF.

The V call is TRBV10-2, the J call TRBJ2-7, with D unresolved. Germline V CDR1 and CDR2: WSHSY, SAAADI. Trimming shortened V by 2 bases and J by 0 bases, and 11 bases separated the two germline ends. CDR3 length equals 15 residues. The CDR3 reads CASSEAQADSYEQYF. The CDR3 nucleotides read TGCGCCAGCAGTGAGGCGCAGGCGGACTCCTACGAGCAGTACTTC.

The chain employs TRBV28 and TRBJ1-2; D gene uncertain. V lost 3 bases to trimming and J lost 8 bases, with 16 bases between them. Germline CDR1 and CDR2: MDHEN and SYDVKM. The CDR3 is 14 amino acids. The CDR3 region is CASSLEVTPLGYTF. The DNA of the CDR3 is TGTGCCAGCAGTTTGGAGGTAACTCCTCTGGGCTACACCTTC.

This chain connects TRBV2 to TRBJ2-7; D is perhaps TRBD2 (6 bases). V was pared by 7 bases and J by 3 bases, with 13 bases between. CDR3 size: 13 residues. From germline, CDR1 is SNHLY and CDR2 FYNNEI. The chain's CDR3 is CASKPGLSYEQYF. CDR3 nucleotide sequence: TGTGCCAGCAAGCCGGGACTTAGCTACGAGCAGTACTTC.

The chain carries TRBV5-4 and TRBJ1-1, with a tentative D call TRBD1 (6 bases). Per the germline V gene, CDR1 is SGHNT and CDR2 is YYREEE (reference sequence). Trimming took 1 base from V and 5 from J, leaving 15 bases between them. The length of the CDR3 is 15 residues. The CDR3 loop is CASSLIGQGRTEAFF. The CDR3 coding sequence is TGTGCCAGCAGCTTGATCGGGCAGGGGAGAACTGAAGCTTTCTTT.

The gene calls are TRBV18 and TRBJ2-2; weak D call: TRBD2 (5 bases). The germline V gene has CDR1 KGHSH and CDR2 LQKENI. The ends were cut back, 3 bases at V and 0 bases at J, with 11 bases in the middle. The CDR3 totals 16 residues. The CDR3 nucleotides are TGTGCCAGCTCACCGGGTGGGAGAACGAACACCGGGGAGCTGTTTTTT. Translation gives CASSPGGRTNTGELFF.

V is TRBV27 and J is TRBJ2-2; a possible D gene is TRBD2 (5 bases). V lost 2 bases to trimming and J lost 4 bases, with 17 bases between them. Germline V CDR1 and CDR2: MNHEY, SMNVEV (reference sequence). This CDR3 has 17 residues. CDR3 region: CASSLGGYRLGTGELFF. For the CDR3, the DNA is TGTGCCAGCAGTTTAGGAGGTTATCGTTTGGGCACCGGGGAGCTGTTTTTT.

The CDR3 loop is CASSQQGDYGYTF. CDR3 in DNA: TGCGCCAGCAGCCAACAGGGGGACTATGGCTACACCTTC. The chain links TRBV4-1 to TRBJ1-2; 7 positions match TRBD1. V lost 2 bases, J lost 3 bases, and 0 bases stayed unmatched. Looked up from germline, CDR1 is MGHRA and CDR2 is YSYEKL. This CDR3 spans 13 amino acids.

This rearrangement joins TRBV19 to TRBJ1-1, with D uncertain. This CDR3 comprises 13 residues. The germline V gene encodes CDR1 LNHDA and CDR2 SQIVND (reference sequence). V dropped 4 bases and J dropped 1 base, with 7 bases sitting between them. CDR3 sequence: CASSKVPNTEAFF. The CDR3 DNA is TGTGCCAGTAGTAAGGTGCCGAACACTGAAGCTTTCTTT.

V usage is TRBV6-6 and J usage is TRBJ1-6, with D possibly being TRBD1 (5 bases). Per germline, CDR1 MNHNY and CDR2 SVGAGI (reference sequence). V lost 7 bases, J lost 4 bases, and 17 bases lay in between. The CDR3 is made up of 16 amino acids. CDR3 DNA sequence: TGTGCCAGCATCCTAGGGGACCCTCAGTATAATTCACCCCTCCACTTT. It codes for CASILGDPQYNSPLHF.

This clone was picked up one time. The genes are TRBV10-3 and TRBJ1-3, with D perhaps matching TRBD1 (5 bases). This CDR3 region has 16 residues. Trimming left V 4 bases short and J 4 bases short, with 17 bases between. Germline assignment: CDR1 ENHRY and CDR2 SYGVKD. The CDR3, as DNA: TGTGCCATCAGTGCCCCGAACAGGCCAGCAGGAAACACCATATATTTT. Translation gives CAISAPNRPAGNTIYF.

The genes are TRBV5-1 and TRBJ1-2, with D hard to call. V was pared by 4 bases and J by 5 bases, with 15 bases between. CDR1 is SGHRS, CDR2 YFSETQ, per germline. There are 14 residues in the CDR3. DNA of the CDR3: TGCGCCAGCAGCCGAACCGGACCGGAATATGGCTACACCTTC. It yields the protein CASSRTGPEYGYTF.

The CDR3 is CASSSRTGGGNTIYF. CDR3 coding DNA: TGTGCCAGTAGTAGCCGGACCGGAGGTGGAAACACCATATATTTT. V is TRBV19 and J is TRBJ1-3; D is unresolved. The V and J ends lost 4 bases and 3 bases respectively, with 13 bases between them. The germline V gene encodes CDR1 LNHDA and CDR2 SQIVND (reference sequence). This CDR3 contains 15 residues.

V and J are TRBV7-9 and TRBJ2-1, with 7 positions matching TRBD2. CDR1 is SEHNR, CDR2 FQNEAQ, per germline (reference sequence). The length of the CDR3 is 17 residues. With V trimmed by 5 bases and J by 0 bases, 10 bases remained unmatched. The CDR3, as DNA: TGTGCCAGCAGCGCTACGCTAGCGGCTTACTCCTACAATGAGCAGTTCTTC. Protein: CASSATLAAYSYNEQFF. The whole variable domain, filled in from reference TRBV7-9 and TRBJ2-1, reads DTGVSQNPRHKITKRGQNVTFRCDPISEHNRLYWYRQTLGQGPEFLTYFQNEAQLEKSRLLSDRFSAERPKGSFSTLEIQRTEQGDSAMYLCASSATLAAYSYNEQFFGPGTRLTVL.

A single count supports this clone. The rearrangement uses TRBV27 and TRBJ2-5; D remains ambiguous. This CDR3 has 11 residues. V was pared by 6 bases and J by 2 bases, with 4 bases between. The germline gives CDR1 MNHEY, CDR2 SMNVEV (reference sequence). CDR3 in DNA: TGTGCCAGCAGCACTCAAGAGACCCAGTACTTC. This sequence encodes CASSTQETQYF.

V usage is TRBV2 and J usage is TRBJ2-2, with D uncertain. Germline-derived CDR1 and CDR2 are SNHLY and FYNNEI. V lost 6 bases and J lost 7, with 9 bases in between. The CDR3 consists of 12 residues. The CDR3 region is CASRHQNGELFF. CDR3 nucleotides: TGTGCCAGCAGACACCAAAACGGGGAGCTGTTTTTT.

This clone turned up a few times. The chain uses TRBV10-3 and TRBJ1-1, with a weak D call TRBD1 (6 bases). CDR1 is ENHRY and CDR2 is SYGVKD in the germline V gene. The length of the CDR3 is 12 residues. Trimming stripped 3 bases from V and 7 bases from J, with 9 bases between. The CDR3 coding sequence is TGTGCCATCAGTGACAGGGACAATGAAGCTTTCTTT. It translates to CAISDRDNEAFF.